The text below deals with one T cell receptor beta chain. The assay was immunoSEQ multiplex PCR, and TCRdb's table has in-frame clones only and misses some. The table records tens of thousands of clones, under 70% of them present only once. The data stem from a study of sequential checkpoint blockade in melanoma. In the study overall: Patients were randomized 1:1 to nivolumab-then-ipilimumab or ipilimumab-then-nivolumab first-line.

Indicated treatment: randomized to nivolumab then ipilimumab (arm A) or the reverse (arm B). Patients had received no earlier DNA-damaging chemotherapy. The CDR3 extends over 14 amino acids. Germline V gene sequence: CDR1 MNHEY, CDR2 SMNVEV (reference sequence). V shed 2 bases and J shed 5 bases, with 10 bases lying between them. The source of this sequence is a human donor with melanoma. The rearrangement links TRBV27 to TRBJ1-5; a possible D gene is TRBD1 (5 bases). The material sequenced was CD8+ T cells sorted from blood (inferred from file names), taken from a patient given nivolumab and ipilimumab in sequence. The CDR3 bases are TGTGCCAGCAGTTTAAGGGGTGGGGATCAGCCCCAGCATTTT. It yields the protein CASSLRGGDQPQHF.